This TCR beta chain was captured by sequencing in a study of T-cell reconstitution after alpha-beta-depleted transplantation in children. Unique molecular identifiers were built into the TCRbeta library. Using its own MiXCR run on the PCR reads, TCRdb lists one record per CDR3 protein. The table shows some 640,000 distinct CDR3 sequences, with 16% occurring only once. This clonotype was picked up many times. CDR3 length: 15 amino acids. Per the germline V gene, CDR1 is GTSNPN and CDR2 is SVGIG (reference sequence). Trimming at V came to 0 bases and at J to 1 base, leaving 1 base not matched to a gene.

This TCR came from a human donor who donated a stem cell graft to a child with acute myeloid leukemia. This specimen was PBMCs from the stem cell graft donor, taken from the stem cell graft. V is TRBV30 and J is TRBJ2-3, with 10 bases matching TRBD1. The CDR3 loop is CAWSVGTGGTDTQYF. CDR3 nucleotides: TGTGCCTGGAGTGTGGGGACAGGGGGCACAGATACGCAGTATTTT.